Sequencing of this T cell receptor (beta chain) was carried out in a study of blood T cell repertoires in COVID-19. The overall study: The cDNA or gDNA used as material had been derived from T cells, B-cell-depleted T cells, or PBMCs.

Authors' methods: Cell counts per sample came from amplifying reference gene primers. The protocol was immunoSEQ multiplex PCR, while the TCRdb copy is restricted to in-frame clones and leaves out a portion. V, J and clone size were drawn from that table, and D and trimming were deduced from the DNA. Found here are 150,000 to 180,000 clones, approximately 86% of them singletons; the top ten hold 0.63%. Trimming took 0 bases from V and 4 from J; bases not matched to a gene: 5. The CDR3 runs to 17 residues. The V gene's germline CDR1 is SGDLS and CDR2 YYNGEE. Specimen: peripheral blood. V usage is TRBV9 and J usage is TRBJ2-3, with 13 bases that match TRBD2. The receptor's source is a man aged 55-75 years with COVID-19, enrolled during active disease. This CDR3 is CASSVARTSGGSDTQYF. DNA for the CDR3: TGTGCCAGCAGCGTAGCTAGGACTAGCGGGGGCTCAGATACGCAGTATTTT.